One sample yielded the 8 T cell receptor beta chains listed below, sequenced in a study of beta chain features in type 1 diabetes (dated by TCRdb to 2016 to 2018). Library preparation employed the immunoSEQ multiplex PCR assay. The entire isolated RNA was reverse transcribed using the High Capacity cDNA Reverse Transcription Kit, and thus expressed TCRB transcripts were sequenced. TCRdb retrieved this table from immuneACCESS and kept in-frame rearrangements only. Not all clones are present; in checked studies, unresolved V genes account for under half, and no reason is known for the remainder. The table for this sample lists almost 350,000 clones; roughly 21% of them were counted only once. The ten top clones hold around 0.044% of the sample. The sample taken for sequencing was naive CD4+ T cells from blood. This specimen's cell subset or site label, per the study, means: true naive CD4+ T cells. These receptors were obtained from a woman aged 18 to 35 in good health.

CDR3 in DNA: TGTGCCAGCTCACCACCCGTCGGGGAGCTGTTTTTT. Protein: CASSPPVGELFF. The V gene is TRBV18, the J gene TRBJ2-2; D unclear. V gave up 0 bases and J gave up 7 bases, with 3 bases separating them. Per germline, CDR1 KGHSH and CDR2 LQKENI. This CDR3 contains 12 residues.

The chain uses TRBV7-2 and TRBJ2-3; TRBD2 matches at 7 bases. The germline CDR1 and CDR2 sequences are SGHTA and FQGNSA. V lost 1 base, J lost 9 bases, and 7 bases stayed unmatched. The CDR3 runs to 14 residues. The CDR3 loop is CASSLGGWRETQYF. The CDR3 region has the DNA TGTGCCAGCAGCTTAGGGGGGTGGCGGGAGACGCAGTATTTT.

The chain has TRBV9 and TRBJ2-2; TRBD2 aligns across 11 bases. V dropped 3 bases and J dropped 6; count of bases not matched to a gene: 1. Germline V gene data show CDR1 as SGDLS and CDR2 as YYNGEE. CDR3 size: 14 residues. The CDR3 DNA reads TGTGCCAGCAGCGAGGGACTAGCGGCCGGGGAGCTGTTTTTT. Translating gives CASSEGLAAGELFF.

V and J are TRBV7-9 and TRBJ1-2; 7 nucleotides match TRBD1. Germline V gene data show CDR1 as SEHNR and CDR2 as FQNEAQ (reference sequence). This CDR3 is 14 amino acids long. V lost 5 bases to trimming and J lost 4 bases; unmatched junction nucleotides: 7. Here the CDR3 DNA reads TGTGCCAGCAGCAGAGACGCAGGGGGCTATGGCTACACCTTC. Its translation: CASSRDAGGYGYTF. Together with reference TRBV7-9 and TRBJ1-2, the CDR3 gives the full variable domain: DTGVSQNPRHKITKRGQNVTFRCDPISEHNRLYWYRQTLGQGPEFLTYFQNEAQLEKSRLLSDRFSAERPKGSFSTLEIQRTEQGDSAMYLCASSRDAGGYGYTFGSGTRLTVV.

The table lists this clone with a few counts. This chain links TRBV18 with TRBJ1-1; D is perhaps TRBD1 (6 bases). This CDR3 region has 15 residues. Germline-derived CDR1 and CDR2 are KGHSH and LQKENI. Trimming took 3 bases from V and 1 from J, leaving 12 bases between them. CDR3 protein: CASSPPTGPNTEAFF. CDR3 DNA sequence: TGTGCCAGCTCACCCCCCACAGGGCCGAACACTGAAGCTTTCTTT.

This clone turned up a few times. CDR3 in DNA: TGCAGCGTGGTCGGAGGTGGTACCTACAATGAGCAGTTCTTC. Translated, it gives CSVVGGGTYNEQFF. The V and J genes are TRBV29-1 and TRBJ2-1; weak D call: TRBD2 (5 bases). CDR3 length: 14 residues. From germline, CDR1 is SQVTM and CDR2 ANQGSEA. V lost 6 bases, J lost 2 bases, and 14 bases lay in between.

This clone appeared a single time. This chain uses TRBV4-2 with TRBJ2-7; D gene ambiguous. V lost 5 bases and J lost 2, with 10 bases in between. Germline V CDR1 and CDR2: LGHNA, YNFKEQ. The CDR3 extends over 13 amino acids. The CDR3 DNA reads as TGTGCCAGCAGCAATACTAACACCTACGAGCAGTACTTC. Its protein product is CASSNTNTYEQYF.

This clone was seen a few times. This chain connects TRBV7-2 to TRBJ1-2, with 9 bases fitting TRBD1. The germline CDR1 and CDR2 sequences are SGHTA and FQGNSA. This CDR3 has 18 residues. J lost 5 bases, V lost 0 bases, and 13 bases had no gene match. CDR3 sequence reads: CASSLAYLLGQGQYGYTF. Written as DNA, the CDR3 is TGTGCCAGCAGCTTAGCGTATTTGCTGGGACAGGGCCAGTATGGCTACACCTTC.